This TCR beta chain was found in a study of CD8+ T cells in alopecia areata. Study findings and constraints: Sequences from scalp samples also cover resident alphabeta T cells of normal skin. Scalp and blood samples kept many expanded lesional clones throughout tofacitinib.

Points on this clone: No antigen is known for it.

Treatment reported: oral pan-JAK inhibitor, 5-10 mg twice daily. Cell sorting was applied to PBMCs, and CD4+ and CD8+ T cells were collected. Once RNA had been extracted, it was reverse transcribed into cDNA to act as the sequencing template. TCRdb's table, derived via immunoSEQ multiplex PCR, lists solely in-frame clones and lacks some. The table has approximately 200,000 clones, approximately 56% seen once; the top ten hold around 0.69%. This sample comprised CD4+ T cells sorted from blood, obtained at week 4, from a patient treated with tofacitinib. This TCR was recovered from a human donor with alopecia areata.

The CDR3 sequence is CAWMGAGGYKNIQYF. The CDR3, as DNA: TGTGCCTGGATGGGAGCAGGGGGCTACAAAAACATTCAGTACTTC. The chain combines TRBV30 with TRBJ2-4; 8 nucleotides line up with TRBD1. The CDR3 is made up of 15 amino acids. V shed 4 bases and J 3 bases; nucleotides not matched to a gene: 8. Germline CDR1 is GTSNPN and CDR2 is SVGIG (reference sequence).